These 11 T cell receptor beta chains were all obtained from the same sample, sequenced in a study of radiotherapy plus CTLA-4 blockade in lung cancer. This table comes from immunoSEQ multiplex PCR, and its TCRdb copy is limited to in-frame clones, with some not included. The table includes about 70,000 clones, around 79% detected once. The material sequenced was peripheral blood, taken from a patient treated with radiotherapy plus ipilimumab. The receptor set was obtained from a human donor with non-small cell lung cancer who had a complete response to radiotherapy plus ipilimumab.

The chain links TRBV4-1 to TRBJ1-4, with D possibly being TRBD1 (5 bases). Trimming cost V 4 bases and J 1 base, with 16 bases left between them. The CDR3 loop spans 17 amino acids. In germline, CDR1 is MGHRA, CDR2 YSYEKL. The CDR3 protein is CASSRDVRAVTNEKLFF. DNA of the CDR3: TGCGCCAGCAGCCGGGACGTCCGAGCCGTAACTAATGAAAAACTGTTTTTT.

The chain combines TRBV2 with TRBJ2-1; no clear D gene. Germline CDR1 reads SNHLY; CDR2 reads FYNNEI. Trimming pared 4 bases from V and 9 bases from J, leaving 13 bases between. CDR3 size: 13 residues. CDR3 DNA: TGTGCCAGCAGTGCGGCTAGGGTGAGTGAGCAGTTCTTC. This translates into CASSAARVSEQFF.

The chain recombines TRBV6-5 with TRBJ1-1; maybe TRBD1 (6 bases). CDR3 length equals 14 residues. V was trimmed by 4 bases and J by 6 bases, leaving 15 bases between them. Germline values: CDR1 MNHEY, CDR2 SVGAGI. The CDR3 reads CASSSLSGAAEAFF. CDR3 DNA sequence: TGTGCCAGCAGTTCCCTCTCGGGGGCGGCTGAAGCTTTCTTT.

The chain uses TRBV23-1 and TRBJ2-7; unclear D gene. TRBV23-1 carries the ORF label, with uncertain function. Trimming stripped 8 bases from V and 3 bases from J, with 11 bases between. The CDR3 is made up of 12 amino acids. The CDR3: CASLPPNYEQYF. CDR3 nucleotides: TGCGCCAGCCTCCCCCCGAACTACGAGCAGTACTTC.

The CDR3 region has the DNA TGTGCCTGGAGTAGCCGGGAGGAACAGCCCCAGCATTTT. Protein: CAWSSREEQPQHF. The chain carries TRBV30 and TRBJ1-5; D unresolved. Deletions cut 2 bases from V and 7 bases from J, with 12 bases between. CDR1 and CDR2 from the germline V gene are GTSNPN and SVGIG (reference sequence). The CDR3 is 13 amino acids.

V is TRBV15 and J is TRBJ2-3; 11 bases match TRBD2. The CDR3 covers 18 residues. CDR1 is LNHNV and CDR2 is YYDKDF in the germline V gene (reference sequence). Losses at the gene ends were 3 bases for V and 3 bases for J; bases not matched to a gene: 11. CDR3 in DNA: TGTGCCACCAGCAGGGAATTAGCGGGAGGGCCCCGAACAGATACGCAGTATTTT. Amino acids: CATSRELAGGPRTDTQYF.

The chain combines TRBV29-1 with TRBJ2-1; D not resolved. Trimming pared 4 bases from V and 3 bases from J, leaving 10 bases between. CDR3 size: 13 residues. Germline values: CDR1 SQVTM, CDR2 ANQGSEA. The chain's CDR3 is CSVVGDIYNEQFF. The CDR3, as DNA: TGCAGCGTTGTTGGGGATATCTACAATGAGCAGTTCTTC.

This rearrangement joins TRBV13 to TRBJ1-2; perhaps TRBD1 as D (6 bases). This CDR3 is 13 amino acids long. With 5 bases removed from V and 2 bases from J, the gap between germline ends came to 9 bases. Germline V gene lookup returns CDR1 PRHDT and CDR2 FYEKMQ (reference sequence). The CDR3 loop reads CASSLQGNYGYTF. Written as DNA, the CDR3 is TGTGCCAGCAGCCTCCAGGGGAACTATGGCTACACCTTC.

The rearrangement joins TRBV27 to TRBJ1-6; no clear D gene. CDR1 is MNHEY, CDR2 SMNVEV, per germline (reference sequence). Trimming took off 1 base at V and 0 bases at J, with 10 bases between the two ends. This CDR3 is 17 amino acids long. In nucleotides, the CDR3 is TGTGCCAGCAGTTTATTCGGGTCGGGCTCCTATAATTCACCCCTCCACTTT. This translates into CASSLFGSGSYNSPLHF.

This chain joins TRBV30 and TRBJ1-2, with D hard to call. The CDR3 is made up of 16 amino acids. Germline V CDR1 and CDR2: GTSNPN, SVGIG (reference sequence). The V gene lost 2 bases and the J gene lost 0 bases, with 16 bases spanning the gap. The CDR3 region has the DNA TGTGCCTGGAGTAAACGGAGGCTTTCGGCTAACTATGGCTACACCTTC. This gives the protein CAWSKRRLSANYGYTF.

This clone came up once. This chain connects TRBV5-1 to TRBJ1-2; 7 positions agree with TRBD1. Germline V gives CDR1 SGHRS, CDR2 YFSETQ. The CDR3 length is 14 residues. Trimming removed 4 bases from V and 2 bases from J; junction bases left unmatched: 5. The CDR3 region is CASSGQQGNYGYTF. The DNA for the CDR3 is TGCGCCAGCAGCGGACAACAGGGGAACTATGGCTACACCTTC.